A selection of T cell receptor beta chains follows, all from one sample in a study of naive and memory T cell subsets. TCRdb passed the 5' RACE reads through MiXCR, listing each CDR3 protein once. The sample includes 56,000 or so distinct CDR3 sequences, 6% to 8.5% of them seen just once. These receptors were taken from a female donor in good health. CDR3s include the opening cysteine and the closing phenylalanine or tryptophan. Not all rows give a size; the values are once, few, many and, for expanded clones, a class.

v_gene	abundance	len	CDR3aa
TRBV20-1	many	14	CSASQQGTQETQYF
TRBV2	many	13	CASSSGGGYEQYF
TRBV6-2/TRBV6-3	few	15	CASSYSMSARQEQFF
TRBV1	many	17	CTSSLIIKSGSSYEQYF
TRBV7-2	few	15	CASTRGGARRDTQYF
TRBV5-4	few	13	CASSLDGLYGYTF
TRBV7-8	NA	15	CASSLVAVPGTEAFF
TRBV12-3/TRBV12-4	NA	16	CASSPRQGIPLDTQYF
TRBV15	many	14	CATSRVLVSDTQYF
TRBV29-1	many	12	CSVRSPNTEAFF
TRBV6-6	NA	11	CASSRTGEQYF
TRBV27	few	14	CASSPGSMNTEAFF
TRBV29-1	NA	13	CSVEDVSGAGDTF
TRBV9	NA	12	CASSDRDSPLHF
TRBV12-3/TRBV12-4	few	17	CASSLRVYGTDQETQYF
TRBV20-1	many	15	CSAQAGGTYFYEQYF
TRBV2	many	14	CASSPGPSVDTQYF
TRBV7-9	many	16	CASSLGAGGREQPQHF
TRBV5-1	NA	13	CASIEGPGYEQFF
TRBV5-3	NA	15	CARSLSGGSTDTQYF
TRBV20-1	many	14	CSAPDGGKGYGYTF
TRBV7-9	many	11	CASSSTDTQYF
TRBV28	NA	14	CASSASGGANEQYF